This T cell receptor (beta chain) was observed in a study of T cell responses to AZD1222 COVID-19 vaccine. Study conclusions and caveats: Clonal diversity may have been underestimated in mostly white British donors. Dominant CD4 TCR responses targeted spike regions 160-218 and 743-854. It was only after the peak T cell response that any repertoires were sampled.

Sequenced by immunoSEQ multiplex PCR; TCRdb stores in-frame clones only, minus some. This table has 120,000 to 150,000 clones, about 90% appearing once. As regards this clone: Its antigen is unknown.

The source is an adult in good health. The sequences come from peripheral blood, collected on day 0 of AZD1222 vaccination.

The CDR3, as DNA: TGTGCCACAACCCGGGACAGACAACAAGAGACCCAGTACTTC. The encoded protein is CATTRDRQQETQYF. The chain couples TRBV2 to TRBJ2-5; 7 bases agree with TRBD1. Trimming removed 10 bases from V and 2 bases from J; junction bases left unmatched: 10. CDR1 is SNHLY and CDR2 is FYNNEI in the germline V gene. The CDR3 extends over 14 amino acids.